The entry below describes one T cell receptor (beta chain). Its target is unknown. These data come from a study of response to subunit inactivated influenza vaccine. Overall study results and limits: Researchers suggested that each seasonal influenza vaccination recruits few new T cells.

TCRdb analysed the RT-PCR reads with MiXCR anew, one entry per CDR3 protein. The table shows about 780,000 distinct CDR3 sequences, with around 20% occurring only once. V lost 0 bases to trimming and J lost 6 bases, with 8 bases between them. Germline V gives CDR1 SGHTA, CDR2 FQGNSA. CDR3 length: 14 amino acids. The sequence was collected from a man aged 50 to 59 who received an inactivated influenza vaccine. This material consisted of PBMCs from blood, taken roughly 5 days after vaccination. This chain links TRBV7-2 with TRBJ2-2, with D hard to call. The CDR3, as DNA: TGTGCCAGCAGCTTAGCTGGGGTCTCCGGGGAGCTGTTTTTT. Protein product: CASSLAGVSGELFF.